The next 9 T cell receptor beta chains were all read from a single sample in a study of blood T cell repertoires in COVID-19. Assay: immunoSEQ multiplex PCR; the TCRdb copy retains only in-frame clones and omits some. The table includes approximately 250,000 clones, 83% detected once. Sequenced: peripheral blood. The receptors stem from a man in his fifties or sixties who had recovered from COVID-19.

The genes are TRBV6-5 and TRBJ2-3, with 7 bases lining up with TRBD1. V shed 0 bases, J shed 3 bases, and the junction held 6 bases outside the gene matches. Per germline, CDR1 MNHEY and CDR2 SVGAGI. CDR3 size: 16 residues. For the CDR3, the DNA is TGTGCCAGCAGTTACTCGCCCAAGACAGGGACAGATACGCAGTATTTT. Protein product: CASSYSPKTGTDTQYF.

J is TRBJ2-3 and V is TRBV3-1 (or the pseudogene TRBV3-2), with 9 nucleotides matching TRBD1. V was pared by 3 bases and J by 6 bases, with 7 bases of the junction left unmatched. CDR1 LGHDT and CDR2 YNNKEL come from the germline V gene (reference sequence). CDR3 length: 15 amino acids. CDR3 residues: CASSHWDREGDTQYF. CDR3 nucleotide sequence: TGTGCCAGCAGCCACTGGGACAGGGAGGGGGATACGCAGTATTTT.

The CDR3 loop is CAWSGGDRVEQYF. In nucleotides, the CDR3 is TGTGCCTGGAGCGGCGGGGACAGGGTCGAGCAGTACTTC. The genes are TRBV30 and TRBJ2-7; 9 nucleotides agree with TRBD1. CDR3 length equals 13 residues. The ends lost 3 bases at V and 6 bases at J; junction bases unmatched: 6. CDR1 and CDR2 (germline): GTSNPN, SVGIG (reference sequence).

This chain joins TRBV2 and TRBJ2-7, with 7 bases identical to TRBD2. Germline values: CDR1 SNHLY, CDR2 FYNNEI. The V gene end was trimmed by 6 bases and the J gene end by 6 bases; junction bases not matched to a gene: 2. This CDR3 has 11 amino acids. The CDR3 DNA reads TGTGCCAGCAGATGGGGGGGCGAGCAGTACTTC. This encodes CASRWGGEQYF.

This clone was detected only once. The chain combines TRBV2 with TRBJ2-5, with 7 positions matching TRBD2. V gave up 7 bases and J gave up 5 bases; unmatched junction bases: 13. Germline-derived CDR1 and CDR2 are SNHLY and FYNNEI. The CDR3 is 15 amino acids. CDR3 amino acids: CASKLDGGGLETQYF. CDR3 nucleotide sequence: TGTGCCAGCAAATTGGATGGCGGGGGATTGGAGACCCAGTACTTC.

The CDR3 DNA is TGTGCCAGCAGCAAAGTTTTTCACCGCAGGGGCTCGGACACCGGGGAGCTGTTTTTT. Translated, it gives CASSKVFHRRGSDTGELFF. The genes are TRBV21-1 and TRBJ2-2; TRBD1, as called in the table, went unchecked against the DNA. TRBV21-1 is shown as a pseudogene. The CDR3 covers 19 residues.

The rearrangement links TRBV6-5 to TRBJ1-4; D perhaps matches TRBD1 (5 bases). V lost 2 bases and J lost 8, with 12 bases in between. Germline V lookup: CDR1 MNHEY, CDR2 SVGAGI. This CDR3 is built from 14 residues. CDR3 loop: CASSYGGVGEKLFF. The DNA for the CDR3 is TGTGCCAGCAGTTACGGAGGGGTTGGGGAAAAACTGTTTTTT.

The rearrangement joins TRBV7-2 to TRBJ2-3; the D gene is possibly TRBD1 (6 bases). The germline V and J ends were trimmed by 2 bases and 2 bases, with 14 bases remaining between them. Germline V gives CDR1 SGHTA, CDR2 FQGNSA. The CDR3 has 16 residues. CDR3 DNA: TGTGCCAGCAGCTTAAGGCCCCAGGGGCTCACAGATACGCAGTATTTT. Protein sequence: CASSLRPQGLTDTQYF.

A few counts support this clone. The gene calls are TRBV18 and TRBJ2-2, with TRBD2 matching 13 bases. CDR1 is KGHSH, CDR2 LQKENI, per germline. With V trimmed by 6 bases and J by 5 bases, 9 bases remained unmatched. The CDR3 loop spans 17 amino acids. The CDR3: CASSTTSGRSRTGELFF. The CDR3 DNA follows: TGTGCCAGCTCGACGACTAGCGGGAGGTCGAGGACCGGGGAGCTGTTTTTT.